This TCR beta chain was profiled in a study of shared clonotypes between healthy human individuals. Data came from immunoSEQ multiplex PCR; TCRdb stores just in-frame clones and leaves some out. This table has approximately 2,000,000 clones, around 90% appearing once. On this clone itself: The antigen is not known.

CDR3 size: 16 residues. The study, taken as a whole, reports: It was observed that about 5% of naive CD4 clonotypes were shared across a few donors. Compared with memory subsets, naive subsets generally had larger estimated richness.

The sequencing input was naive CD4+ T cells from PBMCs. The subset was: CD45RA+ positively selected. The chain recombines TRBV21-1 with TRBJ1-5; the tabulated D call, TRBD1, remains unverified against the DNA. TRBV21-1 is listed as a pseudogene. This receptor was obtained from a man aged 18 to 35 in good health. Some clones in this sample may be carry-over from other donors' samples. CDR3: CASSSRTGTSNQPQHF. CDR3 sequence (DNA): TGTGCCAGCAGCAGCCGGACAGGGACCAGCAATCAGCCCCAGCATTTT.